This note documents a single T cell receptor (beta chain) sequence. This clone has just a few counts. Its specific antigen is unknown. No base qualities exist here, and no much larger clone lies one base off it. Receptor amplification or capture employed the immunoSEQ multiplex PCR assay. The table comes from immuneACCESS by way of TCRdb, which keeps in-frame sequences with V and J called. Part of the clones is missing from these tables; in studies checked, under half for an unresolved V gene and the rest for unknown reasons. The sample yields roughly 56,000 clones; nearly 90% were counted once. Of the sample, roughly 1.7% is held by the ten largest clones. The sample originates from a study of T cell changes during pregnancy in multiple sclerosis (dated by TCRdb to the late 2010s). Regarding the research as a whole: The study examined how the T cell repertoire changed over the course of pregnancy in women with multiple sclerosis.

Measured from the cysteine to the phenylalanine, the CDR3 is 11 residues long. Only CDR3 DNA remains: 33 bases, in frame from the first base. The germline V gene (reference sequence) provides CDR1 GTSNPN and CDR2 SVGIG. Trimming costs V 5 bases and J 6 bases, and their ends lie 10 bases apart. The source material was peripheral blood, sampled in the first trimester of pregnancy. Recombination linked TRBV30 to TRBJ1-1, with no reliable assignment of the D segment. This TCR was sampled from a female donor with multiple sclerosis, enrolled in a pregnancy study. The DNA sequence follows: TGTGCCTGGTCCGTACTCTCTGAAGCTTTCTTT. Its protein reads: CAWSVLSEAFF.